A selection of T cell receptor beta chains follows, all from one sample in a study of T cells in tumors after PD-1 blockade. The method was immunoSEQ multiplex PCR; TCRdb's version includes in-frame clones alone and lacks a portion of them. The repertoire holds around 35,000 clones, with 73% as singletons. This material consisted of PBMCs, taken after anti-PD-1 treatment. Receptor source: a human donor with basal cell carcinoma. The CDR3 runs from the conserved cysteine through the conserved F or W. For some rows the clone size is stated as once, few or many, or as a class when expanded; others skip it.

CDR3 protein,V gene,CDR3 length,J gene,clone size
CSVEDRGPTIYF,TRBV29-1,12,TRBJ1-3,-
CASSTRQGLRTGELFF,TRBV7-2,16,TRBJ2-2,once
CASSGPGSGHQPQHF,TRBV9,15,TRBJ1-5,few
CASSLRGGQDTQYF,TRBV7-3,14,TRBJ2-3,-
CASRDGGPETQYF,TRBV7-8,13,TRBJ2-5,-
CASSERGQGATGELFF,TRBV5-1,16,TRBJ2-2,few
CASRGVGGPYEQYF,TRBV19,14,TRBJ2-7,-
CASSRDIGDYGYTF,TRBV6-5,14,TRBJ1-2,-
CASSLVPSGQNEQFF,TRBV5-1,15,TRBJ2-1,-
CASRPRQGAYNEQFF,TRBV6-5,15,TRBJ2-1,-
CATSDADSRFEQYF,TRBV24-1,14,TRBJ2-7,-
CASSTHYNEKLFF,TRBV25-1,13,TRBJ1-4,-
CATVDPAGEKLFF,TRBV6-1,13,TRBJ1-4,-
CASSSINTEAFF,TRBV5-1,12,TRBJ1-1,-
CASSDLVGSYEQYF,TRBV6-4,14,TRBJ2-7,-
CASSQDRGRGFYGYTF,TRBV4-3,16,TRBJ1-2,-
CASSLSRTAINEKLFF,TRBV7-9,16,TRBJ1-4,-
CASSLARSYEQYF,TRBV7-2,13,TRBJ2-7,-
CASSIVTSGLNEQFF,TRBV19,15,TRBJ2-1,-
CASGTGRDPNYGYTF,TRBV5-1,15,TRBJ1-2,-
CASSLGGAGNTEAFF,TRBV7-2,15,TRBJ1-1,-
CASSHSLARDEQFF,TRBV3-1/TRBV3-2,14,TRBJ2-1,-
CASSVDGGTEAFF,TRBV2,13,TRBJ1-1,-
CSVEVDRSKGYTF,TRBV29-1,13,TRBJ1-2,-
CASSIVNTEAFF,TRBV6-6,12,TRBJ1-1,-
CASTSGPGNTIYF,TRBV11-3,13,TRBJ1-3,-
CASSLIGEELFF,TRBV27,12,TRBJ2-2,few
CASSLVERANTGELFF,TRBV27,16,TRBJ2-2,-
CASSGLQGAGETQYF,TRBV9,15,TRBJ2-5,-